This T cell receptor (beta chain) was recovered during a study of cytomegalovirus exposure and HLA in healthy donors. Study overall: For the roughly 400 genotyped donors, 80% to 90% fell within the Caucasian-associated ancestry cluster.

General observations from the study: At a 0.05 false discovery rate, a later analysis found around 15,000 TCR beta sequences to be associated with HLA alleles.

The PCR ran on 60 Vbeta and 13 Jbeta primers. This table comes from immunoSEQ multiplex PCR, and its TCRdb copy is limited to in-frame clones, with some not included. Among approximately 160,000 clones, roughly 80% were seen once, and the ten largest hold less than 0.4%. This clone came up a few times. Its antigen is as yet unknown. The clonotype was recovered from a boy younger than 10 in good health and CMV-seronegative. Sequencing was carried out using PBMCs.

The CDR3 is CASSQQRQTRFSGANVLTF. CDR3 DNA: TGCGCCAGCAGCCAACAGAGACAGACGCGCTTCTCTGGGGCCAACGTCCTGACTTTC. This chain links TRBV4-1 with TRBJ2-6; D is perhaps TRBD1 (5 bases). The germline V and J ends were trimmed by 2 bases and 0 bases, with 17 bases remaining between them. Looked up from germline, CDR1 is MGHRA and CDR2 is YSYEKL. The CDR3 runs to 19 residues.